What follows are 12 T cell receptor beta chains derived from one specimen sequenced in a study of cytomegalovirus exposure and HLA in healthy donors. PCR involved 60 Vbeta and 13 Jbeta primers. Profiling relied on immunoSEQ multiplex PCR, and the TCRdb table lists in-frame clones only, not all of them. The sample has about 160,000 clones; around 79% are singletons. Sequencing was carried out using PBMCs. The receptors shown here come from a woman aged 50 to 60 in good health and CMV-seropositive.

CDR3 bases: TGTGCCTCCGAACGCGGGAGAAACGGGGAGCTGTTTTTT. This encodes CASERGRNGELFF. The J gene is TRBJ2-2, the V gene TRBV7-9; 7 bases fit TRBD2. Per germline, CDR1 SEHNR and CDR2 FQNEAQ (reference sequence). V was clipped by 11 bases and J by 7 bases; unmatched bases: 10. The length of the CDR3 is 13 residues.

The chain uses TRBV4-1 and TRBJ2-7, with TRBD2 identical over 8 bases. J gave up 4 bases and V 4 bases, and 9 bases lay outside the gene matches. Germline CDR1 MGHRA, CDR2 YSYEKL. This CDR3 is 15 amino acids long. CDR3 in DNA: TGCGCCAGCAGCCCGGCGGGGACTAGTCAATACGAGCAGTACTTC. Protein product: CASSPAGTSQYEQYF.

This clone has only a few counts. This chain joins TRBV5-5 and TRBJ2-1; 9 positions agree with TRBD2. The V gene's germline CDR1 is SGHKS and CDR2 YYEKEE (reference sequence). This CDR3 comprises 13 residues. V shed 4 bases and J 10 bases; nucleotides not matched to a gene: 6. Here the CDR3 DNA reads TGTGCCAGCAGCCCTTGGACTAGCGTAGAGCAGTTCTTC. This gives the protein CASSPWTSVEQFF.

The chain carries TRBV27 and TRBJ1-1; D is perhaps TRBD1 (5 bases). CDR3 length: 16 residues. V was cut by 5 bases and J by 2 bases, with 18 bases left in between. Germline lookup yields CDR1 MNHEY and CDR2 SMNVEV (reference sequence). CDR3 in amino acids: CASSPGGTYFNTEAFF. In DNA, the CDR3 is TGTGCCAGCAGTCCGGGAGGGACGTATTTCAACACTGAAGCTTTCTTT.

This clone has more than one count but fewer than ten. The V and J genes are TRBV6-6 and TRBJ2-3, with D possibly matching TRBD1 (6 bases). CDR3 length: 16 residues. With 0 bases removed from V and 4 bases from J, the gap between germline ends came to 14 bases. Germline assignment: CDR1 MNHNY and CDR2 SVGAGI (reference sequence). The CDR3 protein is CASSYSDTGSADTQYF. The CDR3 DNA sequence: TGTGCCAGCAGTTACTCGGACACAGGGTCTGCAGATACGCAGTATTTT.

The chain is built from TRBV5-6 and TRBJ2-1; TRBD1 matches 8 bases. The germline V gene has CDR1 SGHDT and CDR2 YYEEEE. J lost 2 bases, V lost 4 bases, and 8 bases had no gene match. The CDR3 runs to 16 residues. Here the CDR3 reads CASSPTGEIPYNEQFF. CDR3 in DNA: TGTGCCAGCAGCCCGACAGGGGAAATACCCTACAATGAGCAGTTCTTC.

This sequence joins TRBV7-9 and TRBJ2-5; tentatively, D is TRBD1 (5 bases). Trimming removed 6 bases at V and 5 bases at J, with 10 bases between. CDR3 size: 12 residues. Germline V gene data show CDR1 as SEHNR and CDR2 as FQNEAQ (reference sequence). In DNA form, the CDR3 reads TGTGCCAGCAGGGGTAGGGGCGAGACCCAGTACTTC. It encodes CASRGRGETQYF.

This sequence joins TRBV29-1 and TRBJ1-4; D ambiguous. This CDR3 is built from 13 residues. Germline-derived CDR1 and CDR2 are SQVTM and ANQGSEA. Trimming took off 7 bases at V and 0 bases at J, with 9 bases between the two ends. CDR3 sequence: CSARQPTNEKLFF. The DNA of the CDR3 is TGCAGCGCCAGACAACCAACTAATGAAAAACTGTTTTTT.

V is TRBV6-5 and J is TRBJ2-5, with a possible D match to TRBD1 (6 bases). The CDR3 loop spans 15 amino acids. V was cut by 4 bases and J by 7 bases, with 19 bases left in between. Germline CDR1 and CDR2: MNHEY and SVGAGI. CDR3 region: CASSSLGTQSGTQYF. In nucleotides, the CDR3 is TGTGCCAGCAGTTCTCTAGGGACACAAAGTGGGACCCAGTACTTC.

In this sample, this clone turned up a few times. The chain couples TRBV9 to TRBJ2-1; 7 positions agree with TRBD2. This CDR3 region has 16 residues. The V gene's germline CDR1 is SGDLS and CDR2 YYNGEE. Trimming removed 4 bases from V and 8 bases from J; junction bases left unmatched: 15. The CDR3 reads CASSSPGSGIVYEQFF. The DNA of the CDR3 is TGTGCCAGCAGCTCCCCGGGAAGCGGGATAGTCTATGAGCAGTTCTTC.

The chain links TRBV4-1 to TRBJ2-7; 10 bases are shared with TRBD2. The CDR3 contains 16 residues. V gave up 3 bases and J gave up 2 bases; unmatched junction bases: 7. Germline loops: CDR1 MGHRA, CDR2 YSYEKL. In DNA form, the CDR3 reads TGCGCCAGCAGCCAGGCCCTAGCGGGAGCCACCTACGAGCAGTACTTC. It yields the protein CASSQALAGATYEQYF.

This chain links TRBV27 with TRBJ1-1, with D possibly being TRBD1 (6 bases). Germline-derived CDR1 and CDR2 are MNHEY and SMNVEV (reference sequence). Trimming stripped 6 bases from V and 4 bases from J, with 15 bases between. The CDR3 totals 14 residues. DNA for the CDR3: TGTGCCAGCAGGGAGAGGGGGTACGGCACTGAAGCTTTCTTT. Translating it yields CASRERGYGTEAFF.